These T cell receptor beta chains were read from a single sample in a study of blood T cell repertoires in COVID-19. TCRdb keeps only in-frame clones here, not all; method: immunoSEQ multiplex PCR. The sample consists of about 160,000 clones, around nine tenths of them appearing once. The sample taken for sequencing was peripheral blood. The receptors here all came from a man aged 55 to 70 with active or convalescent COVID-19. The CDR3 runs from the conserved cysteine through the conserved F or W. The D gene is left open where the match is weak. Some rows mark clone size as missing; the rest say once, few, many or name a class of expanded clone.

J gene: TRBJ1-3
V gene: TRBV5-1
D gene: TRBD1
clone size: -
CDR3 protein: CASSGAGGPLSGNTIYF
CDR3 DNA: TGCGCCAGCAGCGGGGCAGGGGGCCCCCTCTCTGGAAACACCATATATTTT

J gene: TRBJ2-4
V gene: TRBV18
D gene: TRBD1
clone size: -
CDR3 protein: CASSPLGGRLQNGIQYF
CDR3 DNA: TGTGCCAGCTCACCCTTAGGGGGCCGGTTGCAAAATGGCATTCAGTACTTC

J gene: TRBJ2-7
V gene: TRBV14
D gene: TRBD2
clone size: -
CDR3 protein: CASTGGWLSGYEQYF
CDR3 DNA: TGTGCCAGCACGGGAGGGTGGCTTTCGGGCTACGAGCAGTACTTC

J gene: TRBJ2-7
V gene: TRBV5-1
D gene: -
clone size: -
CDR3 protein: CASSVGLPPGEQYF
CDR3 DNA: TGCGCCAGCAGCGTGGGACTTCCCCCCGGCGAGCAGTACTTC

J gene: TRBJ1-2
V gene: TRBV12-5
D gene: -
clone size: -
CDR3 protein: CASGYLSRYGYTF
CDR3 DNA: TGTGCTAGTGGTTACCTATCCCGGTATGGCTACACCTTC

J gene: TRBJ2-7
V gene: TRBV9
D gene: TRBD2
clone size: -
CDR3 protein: CASSAGTSGPPYEQYF
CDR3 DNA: TGTGCCAGCAGCGCCGGGACTAGCGGGCCTCCCTACGAGCAGTACTTC

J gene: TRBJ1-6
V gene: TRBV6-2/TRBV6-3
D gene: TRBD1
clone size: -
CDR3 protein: CASTPGQINSPLHF
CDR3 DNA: TGTGCCAGCACCCCGGGACAGATTAATTCACCCCTCCACTTT

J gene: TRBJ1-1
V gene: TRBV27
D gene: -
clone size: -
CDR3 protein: CASSLGRNTEAFF
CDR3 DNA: TGTGCCAGCAGTTTGGGGAGGAACACTGAAGCTTTCTTT

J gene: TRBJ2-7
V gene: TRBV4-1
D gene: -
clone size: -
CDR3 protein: CASSQIGTYEQYF
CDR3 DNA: TGCGCCAGCAGCCAAATCGGGACCTACGAGCAGTACTTC

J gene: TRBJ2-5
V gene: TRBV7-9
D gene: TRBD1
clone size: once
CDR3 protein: CASSSPTGQVQETQYF
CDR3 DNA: TGTGCCAGCAGCTCCCCGACAGGGCAAGTCCAAGAGACCCAGTACTTC

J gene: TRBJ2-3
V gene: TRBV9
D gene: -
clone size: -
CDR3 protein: CASSTGTQVKDTQYF
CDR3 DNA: TGTGCCAGCAGCACTGGGACTCAAGTCAAAGATACGCAGTATTTT

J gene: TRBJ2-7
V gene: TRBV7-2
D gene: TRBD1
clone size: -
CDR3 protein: CASSLAGGGGYF
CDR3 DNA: TGTGCCAGCAGCTTGGCAGGGGGCGGAGGGTACTTC

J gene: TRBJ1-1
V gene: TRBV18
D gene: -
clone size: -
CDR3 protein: CASSPRNAGVGDNTEAFF
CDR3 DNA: TGTGCCAGCTCACCAAGGAACGCAGGGGTAGGAGACAACACTGAAGCTTTCTTT